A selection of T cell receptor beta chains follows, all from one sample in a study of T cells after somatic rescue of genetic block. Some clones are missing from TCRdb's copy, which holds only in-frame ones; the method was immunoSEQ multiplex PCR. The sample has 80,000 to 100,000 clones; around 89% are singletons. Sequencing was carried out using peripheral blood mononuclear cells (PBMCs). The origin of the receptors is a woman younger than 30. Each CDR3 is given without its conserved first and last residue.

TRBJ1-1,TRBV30,AWSSRQGADWYTEAF
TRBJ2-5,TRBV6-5,ASTTRGRYQETQY
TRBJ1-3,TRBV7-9,ASSSEDRARSGNTIY
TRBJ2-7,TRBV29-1,SVGGTGHHEQY
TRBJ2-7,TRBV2,ASIAGGLRKQY
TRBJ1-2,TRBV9,ASSGLQGTINYGYT
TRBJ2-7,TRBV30,AQASSGLASYEQY
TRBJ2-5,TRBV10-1,ASSTSGRSGTQY
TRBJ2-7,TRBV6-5,ASSPNREEQY
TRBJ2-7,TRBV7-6,ASSLLTGSYEQY
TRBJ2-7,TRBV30,AWSPGLAGTEQY
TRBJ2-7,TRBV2,ASRSVYSYEQY
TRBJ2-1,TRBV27,ASSLDRSREQF
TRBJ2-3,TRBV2,ASQPTTLANTQY
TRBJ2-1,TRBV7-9,ASSLSAQPSYNEQF
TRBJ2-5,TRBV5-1,ASSPNTGTEETQY
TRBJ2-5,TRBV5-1,ASKDQETQY
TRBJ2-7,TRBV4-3,ASSPAGTSYEQY
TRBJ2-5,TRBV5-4,ASTPAGGLAGVETQY
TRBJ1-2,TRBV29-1,SVPGQGYYGYT
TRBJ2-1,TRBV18,ASSPLDSRNYNEQF
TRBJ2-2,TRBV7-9,ANQNSSGRSANTGELF
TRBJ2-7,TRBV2,ASSVTGTGASYEQY
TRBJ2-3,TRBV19,ASGEGRRGSDTQY
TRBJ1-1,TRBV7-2,ASSPDRGLMNTEAF
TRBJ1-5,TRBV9,ASRITTGTVYSNQPQH
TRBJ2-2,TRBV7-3,ASSLSLSVGELF